Listed below are T cell receptor beta chains from one sample, sequenced in a study of OX40 agonist ivuxolimab in advanced cancers. Sequencing used immunoSEQ multiplex PCR; TCRdb keeps in-frame clones, though not all of them. Among approximately 50,000 clones, roughly 73% were seen once, and the ten largest hold 2% to 2.5%. The sample here was CD4+ or CD8+ T cells sorted from blood, taken in a trial of the OX40 agonist ivuxolimab. The source is an adult with an advanced solid tumor such as melanoma, head and neck, liver or kidney cancer. The CDR3 runs from the conserved cysteine through the conserved F or W. The order of the fields is clone size, D gene, J gene, V gene, CDR3 protein, CDR3 DNA. The D gene is left open where the match is weak. Rows give clone size only sometimes, using once, few, many, or a class for an expanded clone.

clone_size: -; d_call: TRBD1; j_call: TRBJ1-4; v_call: TRBV5-1; cdr3_aa: CASSPQQGGNKGKLFF; cdr3_nt: TGCGCCAGCAGCCCTCAGCAGGGGGGCAACAAAGGAAAACTGTTTTTT
clone_size: few; d_call: -; j_call: TRBJ1-6; v_call: TRBV5-6; cdr3_aa: CASSSPRLYDSPLHF; cdr3_nt: TGTGCCAGCAGCTCTCCCAGGTTGTATGATTCACCCCTCCACTTT
clone_size: -; d_call: -; j_call: TRBJ2-1; v_call: TRBV15; cdr3_aa: CATAPWDNEQFF; cdr3_nt: TGTGCCACCGCCCCCTGGGACAATGAGCAGTTCTTC
clone_size: -; d_call: TRBD1; j_call: TRBJ1-2; v_call: TRBV4-3; cdr3_aa: CASSQESSRGHGYTF; cdr3_nt: TGCGCCAGCAGCCAAGAGTCGTCCAGGGGGCATGGCTACACCTTC
clone_size: -; d_call: -; j_call: TRBJ2-1; v_call: TRBV28; cdr3_aa: CASSPGQLYNEQFF; cdr3_nt: TGTGCCAGCAGTCCAGGACAGTTGTACAATGAGCAGTTCTTC
clone_size: -; d_call: -; j_call: TRBJ2-7; v_call: TRBV28; cdr3_aa: CASSGYDGTYEQYF; cdr3_nt: TGTGCCAGCAGTGGATATGACGGGACCTACGAGCAGTACTTC
clone_size: -; d_call: TRBD1; j_call: TRBJ2-7; v_call: TRBV6-5; cdr3_aa: CASTRTGGAYEQYF; cdr3_nt: TGTGCCAGCACTCGGACAGGGGGCGCGTACGAGCAGTACTTC
clone_size: -; d_call: -; j_call: TRBJ2-5; v_call: TRBV7-2; cdr3_aa: CASRLQETQYF; cdr3_nt: TGTGCCAGCAGGTTACAAGAGACCCAGTACTTC
clone_size: -; d_call: TRBD2; j_call: TRBJ2-7; v_call: TRBV7-2; cdr3_aa: CASSPPASGTYEQYF; cdr3_nt: TGTGCCAGCAGCCCGCCGGCTAGCGGGACCTACGAGCAGTACTTC
clone_size: -; d_call: -; j_call: TRBJ2-2; v_call: TRBV5-6; cdr3_aa: CASSSLAQNTGELFF; cdr3_nt: TGTGCCAGCAGTTCCTTAGCCCAGAACACCGGGGAGCTGTTTTTT
clone_size: -; d_call: TRBD1; j_call: TRBJ1-1; v_call: TRBV7-9; cdr3_aa: CASSLPRDRSTEAFF; cdr3_nt: TGTGCCAGCAGCTTACCGAGGGACAGGAGCACTGAAGCTTTCTTT
clone_size: -; d_call: -; j_call: TRBJ2-5; v_call: TRBV6-5; cdr3_aa: CASRLPGGTQYF; cdr3_nt: TGTGCCAGCAGACTACCCGGGGGGACCCAGTACTTC
clone_size: -; d_call: -; j_call: TRBJ1-1; v_call: TRBV19; cdr3_aa: CASSIDTTTEAFF; cdr3_nt: TGTGCCAGTAGTATAGACACGACTACTGAAGCTTTCTTT
clone_size: few; d_call: TRBD2; j_call: TRBJ2-7; v_call: TRBV7-9; cdr3_aa: CAGGVGSYEQYF; cdr3_nt: TGTGCCGGGGGGGTAGGGTCCTACGAGCAGTACTTC
clone_size: few; d_call: -; j_call: TRBJ2-5; v_call: TRBV6-1; cdr3_aa: CASSFPDTFQETQYF; cdr3_nt: TGTGCCAGCAGTTTCCCGGACACTTTCCAAGAGACCCAGTACTTC
clone_size: once; d_call: TRBD1; j_call: TRBJ2-5; v_call: TRBV15; cdr3_aa: CATSRGGTGETQYF; cdr3_nt: TGTGCCACCAGCAGAGGAGGGACAGGAGAGACCCAGTACTTC
clone_size: -; d_call: -; j_call: TRBJ1-1; v_call: TRBV11-2; cdr3_aa: CASSPPGGLNTEAFF; cdr3_nt: TGTGCCAGCAGCCCCCCGGGGGGGCTAAACACTGAAGCTTTCTTT
clone_size: -; d_call: TRBD1; j_call: TRBJ1-1; v_call: TRBV19; cdr3_aa: CASSVPGGGNTEAFF; cdr3_nt: TGTGCCAGTAGTGTACCAGGGGGAGGGAACACTGAAGCTTTCTTT
clone_size: -; d_call: -; j_call: TRBJ1-1; v_call: TRBV9; cdr3_aa: CASSSGTTRTEAFF; cdr3_nt: TGTGCCAGCAGCTCTGGGACAACTAGGACTGAAGCTTTCTTT
clone_size: -; d_call: TRBD1; j_call: TRBJ2-7; v_call: TRBV7-2; cdr3_aa: CASSLTTGSSYEQYF; cdr3_nt: TGTGCCAGCAGCTTGACGACAGGGAGTTCCTACGAGCAGTACTTC
clone_size: -; d_call: -; j_call: TRBJ2-2; v_call: TRBV9; cdr3_aa: CASSVAARSKTGELFF; cdr3_nt: TGTGCCAGCAGCGTAGCTGCTAGGTCCAAAACCGGGGAGCTGTTTTTT
clone_size: -; d_call: TRBD2; j_call: TRBJ2-7; v_call: TRBV30; cdr3_aa: CAWTKTSNYEQYF; cdr3_nt: TGTGCCTGGACCAAGACTAGCAACTACGAGCAGTACTTC
clone_size: -; d_call: TRBD1; j_call: TRBJ1-2; v_call: TRBV7-2; cdr3_aa: CASSPRTGGINGYTF; cdr3_nt: TGTGCCAGCAGCCCGAGGACAGGGGGGATTAATGGCTACACCTTC
clone_size: -; d_call: TRBD1; j_call: TRBJ1-5; v_call: TRBV7-6; cdr3_aa: CASSSGQGNQPQHF; cdr3_nt: TGTGCCAGCAGCTCGGGACAGGGCAATCAGCCCCAGCATTTT
clone_size: -; d_call: TRBD1; j_call: TRBJ1-1; v_call: TRBV6-6; cdr3_aa: CASSPGQGARSTEAFF; cdr3_nt: TGTGCCAGCAGTCCGGGACAGGGGGCGCGTAGCACTGAAGCTTTCTTT
clone_size: -; d_call: TRBD1; j_call: TRBJ1-3; v_call: TRBV4-3; cdr3_aa: CASSQIRDSSSGNTIYF; cdr3_nt: TGCGCCAGCAGCCAGATCCGGGACAGTTCCTCTGGAAACACCATATATTTT
clone_size: few; d_call: -; j_call: TRBJ1-5; v_call: TRBV7-2; cdr3_aa: CASSWVSGPQHF; cdr3_nt: TGTGCCAGCAGCTGGGTTTCGGGGCCCCAGCATTTT